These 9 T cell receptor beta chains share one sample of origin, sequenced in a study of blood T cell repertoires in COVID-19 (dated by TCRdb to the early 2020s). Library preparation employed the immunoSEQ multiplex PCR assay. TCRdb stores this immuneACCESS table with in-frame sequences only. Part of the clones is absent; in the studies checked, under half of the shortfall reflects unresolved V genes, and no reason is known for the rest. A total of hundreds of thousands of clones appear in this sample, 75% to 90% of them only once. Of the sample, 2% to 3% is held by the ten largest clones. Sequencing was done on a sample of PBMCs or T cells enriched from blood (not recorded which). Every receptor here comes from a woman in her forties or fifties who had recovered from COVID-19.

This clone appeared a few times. Here the CDR3 reads CASSPGLPTNEKLFF. In DNA form, the CDR3 reads TGCGCCAGCAGCCCAGGGCTTCCAACTAATGAAAAACTGTTTTTT. The chain links TRBV5-1 to TRBJ1-4; TRBD1 might be the D (5 bases). The germline V gene encodes CDR1 SGHRS and CDR2 YFSETQ. The length of the CDR3 is 15 residues. The V gene lost 4 bases and the J gene lost 0 bases, with 10 bases spanning the gap. The entire variable domain, with the rest obtained from reference TRBV5-1 and TRBJ1-4, is as follows: KAGVTQTPRYLIKTRGQQVTLSCSPISGHRSVSWYQQTPGQGLQFLFEYFSETQRNKGNFPGRFSGRQFSNSRSEMNVSTLELGDSALYLCASSPGLPTNEKLFFGSGTQLSVL.

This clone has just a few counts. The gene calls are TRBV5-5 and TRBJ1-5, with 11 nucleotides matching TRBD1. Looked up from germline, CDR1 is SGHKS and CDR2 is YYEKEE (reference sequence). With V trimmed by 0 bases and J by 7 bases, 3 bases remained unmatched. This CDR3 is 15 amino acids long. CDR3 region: CASSLGWTGGQPQHF. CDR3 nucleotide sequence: TGTGCCAGCAGCTTGGGGTGGACAGGGGGCCAGCCCCAGCATTTT.

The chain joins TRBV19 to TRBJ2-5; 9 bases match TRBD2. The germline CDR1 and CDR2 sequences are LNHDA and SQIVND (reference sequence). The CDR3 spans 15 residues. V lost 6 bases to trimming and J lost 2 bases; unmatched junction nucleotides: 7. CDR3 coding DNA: TGTGCCAGTAGGGGCGGGAGGGCGCGGCAAGAGACCCAGTACTTC. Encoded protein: CASRGGRARQETQYF.

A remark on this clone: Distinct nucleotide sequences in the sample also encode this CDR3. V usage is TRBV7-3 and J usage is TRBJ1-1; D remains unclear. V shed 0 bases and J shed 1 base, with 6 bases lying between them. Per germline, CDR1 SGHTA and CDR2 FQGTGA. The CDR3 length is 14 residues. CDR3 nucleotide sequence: TGTGCCAGCAGCTTAACGGGAGGGAACACTGAAGCTTTCTTT. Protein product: CASSLTGGNTEAFF.

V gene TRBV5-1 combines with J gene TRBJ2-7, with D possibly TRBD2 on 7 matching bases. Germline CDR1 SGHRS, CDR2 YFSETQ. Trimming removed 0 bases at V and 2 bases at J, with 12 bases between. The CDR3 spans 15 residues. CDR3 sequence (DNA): TGCGCCAGCAGCTTGGCCCGGGGGGCGGCCTACGAGCAGTACTTC. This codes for CASSLARGAAYEQYF.

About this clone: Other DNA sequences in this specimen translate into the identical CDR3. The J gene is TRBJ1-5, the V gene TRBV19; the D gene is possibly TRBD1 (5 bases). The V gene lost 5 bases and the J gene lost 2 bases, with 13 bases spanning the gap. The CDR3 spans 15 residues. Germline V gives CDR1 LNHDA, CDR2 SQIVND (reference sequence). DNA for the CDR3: TGTGCCAGTAGTTTTCAGGGTCGTGGCAATCAGCCCCAGCATTTT. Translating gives CASSFQGRGNQPQHF. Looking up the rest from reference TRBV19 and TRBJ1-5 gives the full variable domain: DGGITQSPKYLFRKEGQNVTLSCEQNLNHDAMYWYRQDPGQGLRLIYYSQIVNDFQKGDIAEGYSVSREKKESFPLTVTSAQKNPTAFYLCASSFQGRGNQPQHFGDGTRLSIL.

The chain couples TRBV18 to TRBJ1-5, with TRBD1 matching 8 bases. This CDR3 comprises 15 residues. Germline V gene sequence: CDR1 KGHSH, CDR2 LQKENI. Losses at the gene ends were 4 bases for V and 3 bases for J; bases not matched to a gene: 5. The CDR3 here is CASSLGTGNNQPQHF. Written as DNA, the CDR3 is TGTGCCAGCTCACTAGGGACAGGAAACAATCAGCCCCAGCATTTT.

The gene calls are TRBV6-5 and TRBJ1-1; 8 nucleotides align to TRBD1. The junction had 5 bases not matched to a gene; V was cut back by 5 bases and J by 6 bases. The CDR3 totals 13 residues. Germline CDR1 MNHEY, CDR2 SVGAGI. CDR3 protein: CASSKTGVAEAFF. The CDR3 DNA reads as TGTGCCAGCAGTAAGACAGGGGTGGCTGAAGCTTTCTTT.

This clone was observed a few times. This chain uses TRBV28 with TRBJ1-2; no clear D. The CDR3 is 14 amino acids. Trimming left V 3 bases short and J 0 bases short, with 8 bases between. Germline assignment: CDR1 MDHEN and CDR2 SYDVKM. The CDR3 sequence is CASSLAGSNYGYTF. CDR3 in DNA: TGTGCCAGCAGTTTGGCGGGATCTAACTATGGCTACACCTTC.